The clone carrying this TCR beta chain showed up many times. TCRdb analysed the 5' RACE reads with MiXCR anew, one entry per CDR3 protein. Of 150,000 to 200,000 distinct CDR3 sequences in the sample, about a sixth were seen once. The CDR3 sequence is 14 residues long. Per the germline V gene, CDR1 is SGHRS and CDR2 is YFSETQ. Trimming took 2 bases from V and 2 from J; bases not matched to a gene: 2. The data derive from a study of CD8 T cells in ankylosing spondylitis. V usage is TRBV5-1 and J usage is TRBJ2-7, with TRBD2 matching 9 bases. The receptor's source is a male donor with ankylosing spondylitis or in good health (not recorded which). Sequencing was carried out using blood, either unsorted or a sorted T cell fraction (not recorded which). Written as DNA, the CDR3 is TGCGCCAGCAGCTTCTCTAGCGGGGCCTACGAGCAGTACTTC. Its protein is CASSFSSGAYEQYF.